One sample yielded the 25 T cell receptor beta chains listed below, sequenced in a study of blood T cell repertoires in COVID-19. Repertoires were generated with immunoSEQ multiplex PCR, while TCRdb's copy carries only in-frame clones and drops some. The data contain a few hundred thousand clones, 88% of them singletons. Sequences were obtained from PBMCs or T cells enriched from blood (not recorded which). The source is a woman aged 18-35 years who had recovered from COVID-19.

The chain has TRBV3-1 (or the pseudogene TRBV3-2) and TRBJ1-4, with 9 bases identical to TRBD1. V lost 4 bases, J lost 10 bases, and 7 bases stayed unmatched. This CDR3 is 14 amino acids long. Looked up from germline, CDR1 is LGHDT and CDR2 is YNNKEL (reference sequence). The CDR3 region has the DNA TGTGCCAGCAGCCTCCCGGGACAGGGAATAAAACTGTTTTTT. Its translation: CASSLPGQGIKLFF.

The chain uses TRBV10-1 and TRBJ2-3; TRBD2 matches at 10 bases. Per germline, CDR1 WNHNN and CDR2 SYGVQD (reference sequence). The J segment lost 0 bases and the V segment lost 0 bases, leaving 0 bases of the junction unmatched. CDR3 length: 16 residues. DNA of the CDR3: TGCGCCAGCAGTGAGTCTAGCGGGGGGAGCACAGATACGCAGTATTTT. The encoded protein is CASSESSGGSTDTQYF.

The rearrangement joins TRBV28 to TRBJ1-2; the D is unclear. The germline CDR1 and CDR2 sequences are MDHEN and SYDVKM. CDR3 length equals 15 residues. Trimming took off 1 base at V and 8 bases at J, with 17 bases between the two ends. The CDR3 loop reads CASSLYHRQSFGYTF. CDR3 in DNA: TGTGCCAGCAGTTTATACCATCGCCAGTCGTTCGGCTACACCTTC.

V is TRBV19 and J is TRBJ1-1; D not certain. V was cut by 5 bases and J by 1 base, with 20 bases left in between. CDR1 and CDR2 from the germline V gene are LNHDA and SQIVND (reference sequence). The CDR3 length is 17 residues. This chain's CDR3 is CASSPSKMFIENTEAFF. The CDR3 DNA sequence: TGTGCCAGTAGTCCCAGTAAGATGTTTATCGAGAACACTGAAGCTTTCTTT. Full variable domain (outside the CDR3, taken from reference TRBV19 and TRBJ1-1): DGGITQSPKYLFRKEGQNVTLSCEQNLNHDAMYWYRQDPGQGLRLIYYSQIVNDFQKGDIAEGYSVSREKKESFPLTVTSAQKNPTAFYLCASSPSKMFIENTEAFFGQGTRLTVV.

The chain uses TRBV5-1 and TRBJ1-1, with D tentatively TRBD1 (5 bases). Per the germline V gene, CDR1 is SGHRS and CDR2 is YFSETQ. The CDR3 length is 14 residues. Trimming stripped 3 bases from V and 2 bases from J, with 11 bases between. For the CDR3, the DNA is TGCGCCAGCAGCTCGGACAAGTCAAACACTGAAGCTTTCTTT. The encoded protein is CASSSDKSNTEAFF.

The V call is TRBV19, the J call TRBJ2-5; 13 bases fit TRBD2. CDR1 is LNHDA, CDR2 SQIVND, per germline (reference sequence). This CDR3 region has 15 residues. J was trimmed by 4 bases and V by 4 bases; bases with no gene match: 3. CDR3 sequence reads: CASSTRTSGGETQYF. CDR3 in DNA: TGTGCCAGTAGTACCCGGACTAGCGGGGGAGAGACCCAGTACTTC.

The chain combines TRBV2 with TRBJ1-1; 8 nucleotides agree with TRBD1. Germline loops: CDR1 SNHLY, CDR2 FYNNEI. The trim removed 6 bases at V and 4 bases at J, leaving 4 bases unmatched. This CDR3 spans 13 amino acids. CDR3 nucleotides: TGTGCCAGCAGCCCCGACAGGGGCACTGAAGCTTTCTTT. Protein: CASSPDRGTEAFF.

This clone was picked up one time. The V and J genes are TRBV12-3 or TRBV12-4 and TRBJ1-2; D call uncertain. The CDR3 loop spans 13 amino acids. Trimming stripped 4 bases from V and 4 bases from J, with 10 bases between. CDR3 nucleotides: TGTGCCAGCAGTTCCCCAGGCCGCTATGGCTACACCTTC. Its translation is CASSSPGRYGYTF.

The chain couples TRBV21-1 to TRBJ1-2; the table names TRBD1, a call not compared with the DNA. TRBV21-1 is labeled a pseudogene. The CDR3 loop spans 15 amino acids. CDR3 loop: CASTLGPDSAIGYTF. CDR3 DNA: TGTGCCAGCACCCTTGGGCCGGACAGCGCTATAGGCTACACCTTC.

In DNA form, the CDR3 reads TGTGCCAGCAGCCAACCTAGGAACCTGGCGGGGGTATTAGCGGGGGAGCTGTTTTTT. Its protein is CASSQPRNLAGVLAGELFF. This chain joins TRBV4-2 and TRBJ2-2; 7 nucleotides match TRBD2. Looked up from germline, CDR1 is LGHNA and CDR2 is YNFKEQ. This CDR3 has 19 amino acids. V lost 2 bases and J lost 8; bases outside the gene matches: 20.

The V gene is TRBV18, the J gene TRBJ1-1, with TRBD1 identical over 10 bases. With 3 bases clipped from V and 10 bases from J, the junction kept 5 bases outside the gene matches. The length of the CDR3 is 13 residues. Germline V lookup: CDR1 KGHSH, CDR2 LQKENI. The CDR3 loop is CASSPSTGGSAFF. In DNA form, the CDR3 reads TGTGCCAGCTCACCTTCGACAGGGGGCTCAGCTTTCTTT.

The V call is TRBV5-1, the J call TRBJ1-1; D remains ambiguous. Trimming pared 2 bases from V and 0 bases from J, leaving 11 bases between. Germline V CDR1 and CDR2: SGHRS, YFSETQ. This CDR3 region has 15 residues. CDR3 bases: TGCGCCAGCAGCTTCGGTCGGGAAATGAACACTGAAGCTTTCTTT. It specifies CASSFGREMNTEAFF. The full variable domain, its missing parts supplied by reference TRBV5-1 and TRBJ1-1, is KAGVTQTPRYLIKTRGQQVTLSCSPISGHRSVSWYQQTPGQGLQFLFEYFSETQRNKGNFPGRFSGRQFSNSRSEMNVSTLELGDSALYLCASSFGREMNTEAFFGQGTRLTVV.

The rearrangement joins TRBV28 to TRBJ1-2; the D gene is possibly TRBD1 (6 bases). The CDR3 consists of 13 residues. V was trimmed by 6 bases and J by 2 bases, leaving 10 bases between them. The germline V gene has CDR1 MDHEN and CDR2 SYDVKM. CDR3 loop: CASRTTGNYGYTF. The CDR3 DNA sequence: TGTGCCAGCAGAACTACAGGGAACTATGGCTACACCTTC.

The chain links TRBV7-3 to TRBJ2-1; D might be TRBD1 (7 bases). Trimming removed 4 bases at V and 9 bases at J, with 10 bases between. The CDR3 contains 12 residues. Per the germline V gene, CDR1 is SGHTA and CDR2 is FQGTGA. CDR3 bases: TGTGCCAGCAGCTATCAGGGGGGTGAGCAGTTCTTC. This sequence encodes CASSYQGGEQFF.

The CDR3 spells CASSKGRGKDYGYTF. The CDR3 DNA reads as TGTGCCAGCAGCAAAGGTCGGGGGAAGGACTATGGCTACACCTTC. This chain joins TRBV21-1 and TRBJ1-2. TRBV21-1 is annotated as a pseudogene. The CDR3 runs 15 residues.

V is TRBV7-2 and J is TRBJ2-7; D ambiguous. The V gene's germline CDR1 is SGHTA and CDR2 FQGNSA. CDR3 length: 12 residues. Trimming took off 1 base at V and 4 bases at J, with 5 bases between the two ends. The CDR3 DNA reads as TGTGCCAGCAGCTTAGTCCTATACGAGCAGTACTTC. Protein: CASSLVLYEQYF.

DNA of the CDR3: TGTGCCAGCAGTTACATCGACAGGGGGCCCCAAGAGACCCAGTACTTC. It codes for CASSYIDRGPQETQYF. The chain employs TRBV6-5 and TRBJ2-5; TRBD1 aligns across 10 bases. This CDR3 has 16 residues. The V and J ends lost 2 bases and 1 base, in that order; junction bases with no gene match: 4. Germline V lookup: CDR1 MNHEY, CDR2 SVGAGI.

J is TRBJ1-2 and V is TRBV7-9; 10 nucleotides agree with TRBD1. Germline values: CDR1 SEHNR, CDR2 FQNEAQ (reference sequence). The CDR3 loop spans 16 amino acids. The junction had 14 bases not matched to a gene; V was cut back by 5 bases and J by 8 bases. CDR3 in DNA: TGTGCCAGCAGCCGGCTCCGGGGACAGGGGTATGGAGGCTACACCTTC. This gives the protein CASSRLRGQGYGGYTF.

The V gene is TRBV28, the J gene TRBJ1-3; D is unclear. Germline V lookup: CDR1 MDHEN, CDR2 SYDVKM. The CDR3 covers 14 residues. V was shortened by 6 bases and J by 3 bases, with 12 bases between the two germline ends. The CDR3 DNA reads TGTGCCAGCAGCCCCCCAGTCCTTGGAAACACCATATATTTT. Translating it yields CASSPPVLGNTIYF.

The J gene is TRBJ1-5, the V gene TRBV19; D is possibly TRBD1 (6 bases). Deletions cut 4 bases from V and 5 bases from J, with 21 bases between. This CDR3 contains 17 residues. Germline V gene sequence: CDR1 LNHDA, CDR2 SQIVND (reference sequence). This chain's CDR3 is CASSTNRDTAPHQPQHF. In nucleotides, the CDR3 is TGTGCCAGTAGTACGAACAGGGATACTGCCCCTCATCAGCCCCAGCATTTT.

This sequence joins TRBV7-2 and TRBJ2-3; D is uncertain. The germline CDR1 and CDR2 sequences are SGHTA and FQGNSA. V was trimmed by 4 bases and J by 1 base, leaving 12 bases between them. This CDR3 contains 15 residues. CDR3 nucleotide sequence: TGTGCCAGCAGCTCCACAAGACGGGGCACAGATACGCAGTATTTT. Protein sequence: CASSSTRRGTDTQYF.

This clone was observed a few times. This chain's CDR3 is CASSAPLRGRDGYTF. CDR3 nucleotides: TGTGCCAGCAGCGCCCCCTTAAGGGGGCGAGATGGCTACACCTTC. The chain recombines TRBV9 with TRBJ1-2; 7 nucleotides match TRBD1. The germline CDR1 and CDR2 sequences are SGDLS and YYNGEE. This CDR3 contains 15 residues. J lost 6 bases, V lost 3 bases, and 11 bases had no gene match.

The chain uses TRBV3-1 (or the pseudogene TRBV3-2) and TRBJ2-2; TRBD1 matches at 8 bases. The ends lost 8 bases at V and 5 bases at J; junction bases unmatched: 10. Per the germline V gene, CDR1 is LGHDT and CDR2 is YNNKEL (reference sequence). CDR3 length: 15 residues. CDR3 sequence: CASVRGQGVTGELFF. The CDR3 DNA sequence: TGTGCCAGCGTCCGAGGACAGGGAGTAACCGGGGAGCTGTTTTTT.

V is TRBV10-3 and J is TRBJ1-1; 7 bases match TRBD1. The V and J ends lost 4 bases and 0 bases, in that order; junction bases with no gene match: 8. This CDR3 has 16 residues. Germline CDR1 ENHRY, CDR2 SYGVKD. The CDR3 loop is CAISVGQVFLNTEAFF. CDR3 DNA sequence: TGTGCCATCAGTGTAGGACAGGTATTCTTGAACACTGAAGCTTTCTTT.

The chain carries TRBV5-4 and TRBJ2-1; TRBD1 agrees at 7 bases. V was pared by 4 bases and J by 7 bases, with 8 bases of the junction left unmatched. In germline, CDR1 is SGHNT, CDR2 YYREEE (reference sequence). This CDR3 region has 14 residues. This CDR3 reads CASSSQQGMNEQFF. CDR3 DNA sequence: TGTGCCAGCAGCAGCCAACAGGGGATGAATGAGCAGTTCTTC.